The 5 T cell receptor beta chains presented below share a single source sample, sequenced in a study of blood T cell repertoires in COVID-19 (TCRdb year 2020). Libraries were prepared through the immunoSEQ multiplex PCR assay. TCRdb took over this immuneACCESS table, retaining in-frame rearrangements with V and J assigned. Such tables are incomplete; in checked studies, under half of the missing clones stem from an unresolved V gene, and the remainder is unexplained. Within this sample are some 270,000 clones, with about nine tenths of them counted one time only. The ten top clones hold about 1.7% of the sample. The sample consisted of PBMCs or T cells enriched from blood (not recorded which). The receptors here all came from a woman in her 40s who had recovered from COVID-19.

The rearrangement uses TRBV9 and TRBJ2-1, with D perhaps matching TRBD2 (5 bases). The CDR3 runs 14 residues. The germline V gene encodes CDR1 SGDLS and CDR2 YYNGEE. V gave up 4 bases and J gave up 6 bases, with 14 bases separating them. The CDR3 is CASSRSGESNEQFF. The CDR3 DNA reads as TGTGCCAGCAGCCGCTCCGGGGAGAGCAATGAGCAGTTCTTC.

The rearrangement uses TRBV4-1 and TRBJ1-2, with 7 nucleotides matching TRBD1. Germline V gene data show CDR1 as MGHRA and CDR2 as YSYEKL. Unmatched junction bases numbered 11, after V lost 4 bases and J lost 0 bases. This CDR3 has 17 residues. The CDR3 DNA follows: TGCGCCAGCAGCCTCCAGGCCGGGACAGAGGCTAACTATGGCTACACCTTC. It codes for CASSLQAGTEANYGYTF.

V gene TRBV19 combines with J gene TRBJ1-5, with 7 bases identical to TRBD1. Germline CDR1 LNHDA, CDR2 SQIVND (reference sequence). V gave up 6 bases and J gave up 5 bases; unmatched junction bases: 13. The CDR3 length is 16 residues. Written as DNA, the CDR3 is TGTGCCAGTAGCAGAACCGGGACAGAACTTTATCAGCCCCAGCATTTT. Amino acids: CASSRTGTELYQPQHF. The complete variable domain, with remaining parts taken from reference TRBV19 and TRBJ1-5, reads DGGITQSPKYLFRKEGQNVTLSCEQNLNHDAMYWYRQDPGQGLRLIYYSQIVNDFQKGDIAEGYSVSREKKESFPLTVTSAQKNPTAFYLCASSRTGTELYQPQHFGDGTRLSIL.

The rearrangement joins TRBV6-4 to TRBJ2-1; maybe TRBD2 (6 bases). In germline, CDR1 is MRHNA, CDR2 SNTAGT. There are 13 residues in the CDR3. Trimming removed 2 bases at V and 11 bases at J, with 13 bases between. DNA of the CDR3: TGTGCCAGCAGTGACCCCGGCGGGGCACAGCAGTTCTTC. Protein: CASSDPGGAQQFF.

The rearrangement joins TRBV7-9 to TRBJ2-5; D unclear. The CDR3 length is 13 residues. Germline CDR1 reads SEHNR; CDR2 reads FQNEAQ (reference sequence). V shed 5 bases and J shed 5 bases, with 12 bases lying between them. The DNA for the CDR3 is TGTGCCAGCAGCCGACCCCTGGAGGAGACCCAGTACTTC. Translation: CASSRPLEETQYF.